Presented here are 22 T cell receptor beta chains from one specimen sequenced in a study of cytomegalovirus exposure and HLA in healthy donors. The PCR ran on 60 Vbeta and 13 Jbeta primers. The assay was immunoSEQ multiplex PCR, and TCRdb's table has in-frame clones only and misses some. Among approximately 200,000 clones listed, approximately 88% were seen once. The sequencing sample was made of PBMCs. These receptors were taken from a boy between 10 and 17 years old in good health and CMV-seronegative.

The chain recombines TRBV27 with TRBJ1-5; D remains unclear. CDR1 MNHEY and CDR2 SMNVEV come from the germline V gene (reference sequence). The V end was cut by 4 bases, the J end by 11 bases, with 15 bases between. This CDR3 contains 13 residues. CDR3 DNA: TGTGCCAGCAGTTCCCAATACGCGGGAGCCCAGCATTTT. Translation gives CASSSQYAGAQHF.

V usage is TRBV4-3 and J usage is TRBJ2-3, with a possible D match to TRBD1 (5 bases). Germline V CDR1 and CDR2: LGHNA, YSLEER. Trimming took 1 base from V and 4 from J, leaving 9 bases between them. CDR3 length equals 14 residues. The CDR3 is CASSQVQGADTQYF. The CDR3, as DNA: TGCGCCAGCAGCCAAGTCCAGGGTGCAGATACGCAGTATTTT.

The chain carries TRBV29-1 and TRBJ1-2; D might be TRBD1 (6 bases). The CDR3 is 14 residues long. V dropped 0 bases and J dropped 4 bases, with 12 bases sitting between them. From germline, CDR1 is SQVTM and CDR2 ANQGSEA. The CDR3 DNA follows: TGCAGCGTTGAAGAGAGGGGGGGAAGCTATGGCTACACCTTC. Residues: CSVEERGGSYGYTF.

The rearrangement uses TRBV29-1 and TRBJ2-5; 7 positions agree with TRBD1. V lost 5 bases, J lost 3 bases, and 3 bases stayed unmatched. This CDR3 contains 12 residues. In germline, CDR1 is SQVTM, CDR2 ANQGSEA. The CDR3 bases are TGCAGCGTTTCGACAGGGAAAGAGACCCAGTACTTC. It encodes CSVSTGKETQYF.

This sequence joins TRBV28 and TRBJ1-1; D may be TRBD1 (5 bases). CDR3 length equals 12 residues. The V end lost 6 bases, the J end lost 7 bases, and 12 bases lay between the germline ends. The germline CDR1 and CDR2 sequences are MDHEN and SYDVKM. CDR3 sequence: CASRAGSFEAFF. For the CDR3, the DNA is TGTGCCAGCAGAGCAGGGTCTTTTGAAGCTTTCTTT. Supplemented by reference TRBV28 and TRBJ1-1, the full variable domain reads DVKVTQSSRYLVKRTGEKVFLECVQDMDHENMFWYRQDPGLGLRLIYFSYDVKMKEKGDIPEGYSVSREKKERFSLILESASTNQTSMYLCASRAGSFEAFFGQGTRLTVV.

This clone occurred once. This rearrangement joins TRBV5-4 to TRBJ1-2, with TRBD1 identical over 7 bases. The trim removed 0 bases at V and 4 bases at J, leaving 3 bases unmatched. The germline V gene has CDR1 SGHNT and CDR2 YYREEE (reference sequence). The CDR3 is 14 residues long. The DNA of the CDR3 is TGTGCCAGCAGCTTGGCCACAGGGGTCTATGGCTACACCTTC. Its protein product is CASSLATGVYGYTF.

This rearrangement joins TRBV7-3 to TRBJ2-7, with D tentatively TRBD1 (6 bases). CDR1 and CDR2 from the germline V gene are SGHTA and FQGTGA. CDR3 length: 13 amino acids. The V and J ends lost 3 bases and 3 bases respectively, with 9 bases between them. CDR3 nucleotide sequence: TGTGCCAGCAGCTTGGCACAGGGCTACGAGCAGTACTTC. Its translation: CASSLAQGYEQYF.

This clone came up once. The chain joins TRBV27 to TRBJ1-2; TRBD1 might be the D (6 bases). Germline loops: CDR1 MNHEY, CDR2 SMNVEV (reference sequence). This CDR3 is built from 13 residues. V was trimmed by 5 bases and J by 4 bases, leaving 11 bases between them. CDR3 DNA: TGTGCCAGCAGTCCGACAGGCTTCTATGGCTACACCTTC. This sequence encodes CASSPTGFYGYTF.

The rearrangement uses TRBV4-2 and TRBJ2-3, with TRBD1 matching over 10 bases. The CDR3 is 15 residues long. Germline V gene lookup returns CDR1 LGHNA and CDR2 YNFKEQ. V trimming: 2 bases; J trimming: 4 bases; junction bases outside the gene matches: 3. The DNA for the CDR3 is TGTGCCAGCAGCCAACCCGGGACAGGGGCAGATACGCAGTATTTT. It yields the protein CASSQPGTGADTQYF.

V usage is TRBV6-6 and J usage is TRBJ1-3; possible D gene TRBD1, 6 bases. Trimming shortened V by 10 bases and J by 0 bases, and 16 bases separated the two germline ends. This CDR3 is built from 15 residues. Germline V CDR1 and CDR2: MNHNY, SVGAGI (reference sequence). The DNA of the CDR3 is TGTGCCACTGGGGGCAGGGCCAGCTCTGGAAACACCATATATTTT. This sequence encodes CATGGRASSGNTIYF.

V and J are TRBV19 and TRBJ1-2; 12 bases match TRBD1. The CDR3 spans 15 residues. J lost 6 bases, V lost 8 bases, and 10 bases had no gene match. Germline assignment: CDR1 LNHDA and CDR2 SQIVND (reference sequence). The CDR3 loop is CASSNRDRGPDGYTF. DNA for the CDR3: TGTGCCAGTTCGAACCGGGACAGGGGGCCGGATGGCTACACCTTC.

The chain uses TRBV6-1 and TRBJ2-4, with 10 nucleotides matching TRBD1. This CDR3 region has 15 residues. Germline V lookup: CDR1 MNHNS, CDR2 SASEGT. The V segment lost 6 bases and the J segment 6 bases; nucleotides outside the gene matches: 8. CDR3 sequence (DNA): TGTGCCAGCAGCCAGACAGGGGGCGGGGGAAACATTCAGTACTTC. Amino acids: CASSQTGGGGNIQYF.

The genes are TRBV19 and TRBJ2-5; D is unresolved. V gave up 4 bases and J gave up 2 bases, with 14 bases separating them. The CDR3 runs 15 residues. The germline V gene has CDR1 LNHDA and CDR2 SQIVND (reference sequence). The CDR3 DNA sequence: TGTGCCAGTAGTAGGCGGCTTTGGTGGCAAGAGACCCAGTACTTC. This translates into CASSRRLWWQETQYF.

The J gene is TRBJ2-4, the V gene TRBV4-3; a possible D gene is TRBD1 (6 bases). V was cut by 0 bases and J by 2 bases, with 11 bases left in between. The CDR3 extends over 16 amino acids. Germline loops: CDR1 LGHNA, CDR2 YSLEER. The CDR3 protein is CASSQDRTGTKNIQYF. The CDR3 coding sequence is TGCGCCAGCAGCCAAGATCGAACAGGGACCAAAAACATTCAGTACTTC.

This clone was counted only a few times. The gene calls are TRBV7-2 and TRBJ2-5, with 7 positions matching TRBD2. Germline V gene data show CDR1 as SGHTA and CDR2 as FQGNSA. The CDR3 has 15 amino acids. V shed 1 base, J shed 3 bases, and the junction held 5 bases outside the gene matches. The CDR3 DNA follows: TGTGCCAGCAGCTTAGGGACTAGACGGGAAGAGACCCAGTACTTC. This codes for CASSLGTRREETQYF. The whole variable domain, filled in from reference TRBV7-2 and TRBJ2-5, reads GAGVSQSPSNKVTEKGKDVELRCDPISGHTALYWYRQSLGQGLEFLIYFQGNSAPDKSGLPSDRFSAERTGGSVSTLTIQRTQQEDSAVYLCASSLGTRREETQYFGPGTRLLVL.

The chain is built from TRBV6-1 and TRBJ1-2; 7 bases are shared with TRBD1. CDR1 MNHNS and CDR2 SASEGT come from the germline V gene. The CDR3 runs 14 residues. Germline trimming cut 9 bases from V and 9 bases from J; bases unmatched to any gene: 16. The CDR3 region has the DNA TGTGCCAGTCCGGAAGAGGGGGCAACTAACAGCTACACCTTC. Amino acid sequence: CASPEEGATNSYTF.

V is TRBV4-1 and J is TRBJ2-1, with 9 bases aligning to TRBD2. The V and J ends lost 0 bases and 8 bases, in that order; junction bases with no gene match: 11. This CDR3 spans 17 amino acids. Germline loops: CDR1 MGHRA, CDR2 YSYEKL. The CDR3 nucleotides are TGCGCCAGCAGCCAAGATGACAGAGGTAGCGGGGGTCATGAGCAGTTCTTC. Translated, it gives CASSQDDRGSGGHEQFF.

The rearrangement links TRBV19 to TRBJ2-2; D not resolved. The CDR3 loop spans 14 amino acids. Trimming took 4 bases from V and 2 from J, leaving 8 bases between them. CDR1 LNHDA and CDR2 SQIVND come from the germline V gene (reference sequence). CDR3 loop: CASSSDTNTGELFF. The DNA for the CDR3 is TGTGCCAGTAGTAGTGACACTAACACCGGGGAGCTGTTTTTT.

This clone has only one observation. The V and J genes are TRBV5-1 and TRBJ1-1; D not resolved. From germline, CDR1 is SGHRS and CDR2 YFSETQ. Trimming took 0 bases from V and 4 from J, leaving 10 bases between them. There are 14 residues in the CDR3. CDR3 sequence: CASSLGPGSTEAFF. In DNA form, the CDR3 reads TGCGCCAGCAGCTTGGGCCCGGGGAGCACTGAAGCTTTCTTT.

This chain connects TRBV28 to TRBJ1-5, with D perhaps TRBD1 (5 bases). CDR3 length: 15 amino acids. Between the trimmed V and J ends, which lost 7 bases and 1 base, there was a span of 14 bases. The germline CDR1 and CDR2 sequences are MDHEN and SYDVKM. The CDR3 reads CASIAIQGSNQPQHF. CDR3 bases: TGTGCCAGCATTGCTATCCAGGGCAGCAATCAGCCCCAGCATTTT.

CDR3 region: CASSAGGSYGYTF. Here the CDR3 DNA reads TGCGCCAGCAGTGCAGGCGGGTCCTATGGCTACACCTTC. The chain links TRBV10-2 to TRBJ1-2; D remains unclear. Germline V gene lookup returns CDR1 WSHSY and CDR2 SAAADI. The length of the CDR3 is 13 residues. Trimming pared 4 bases from V and 4 bases from J, leaving 10 bases between.

For the CDR3, the DNA is TGTGCCAGCGCTCGACAGGAAATAAATCAGCCCCAGCATTTT. Its protein is CASARQEINQPQHF. The chain couples TRBV28 to TRBJ1-5; TRBD1 is a possible D gene (6 bases). Between the trimmed V and J ends, which lost 8 bases and 4 bases, there was a span of 15 bases. The CDR3 runs to 14 residues. Germline CDR1 is MDHEN and CDR2 is SYDVKM.